A single T cell receptor beta chain is shown here with its context. Antigen specificity is unknown. The data were taken from a study of T cells in localized non-small cell lung cancer. Findings of the study overall: Longer overall survival was seen with higher T cell density measured in blood. Analysis by sequencing included only one tumor region, so heterogeneity remains possible.

V dropped 4 bases and J dropped 1 base, with 10 bases sitting between them. This CDR3 region has 15 residues. Germline V gene data show CDR1 as MNHGY and CDR2 as SAAAGT. Method: immunoSEQ multiplex PCR; TCRdb's copy keeps in-frame clones and lacks some. The data show fewer than 2,500 clones, with 25% to 30% seen just once and more than 14% held by the top ten. The V call is TRBV6-8, the J call TRBJ2-2; D may be TRBD1 or TRBD2 (6 bases each). The sequence was obtained from a male donor aged 60 or over with stage III squamous cell lung carcinoma. The source material was lung tumor tissue, sampled before any cancer treatment. In DNA form, the CDR3 reads TGTGCCAGCAGTTTGAGGGGGGTGAACACCGGGGAGCTGTTTTTT. Its protein is CASSLRGVNTGELFF.